The next 29 T cell receptor beta chains were all read from a single sample in a study of T cells after yellow fever vaccination. TCRdb independently ran MiXCR on the 5' RACE reads; one entry per CDR3 protein. Found here are about 400,000 distinct CDR3 sequences, around a tenth of them singletons; the top ten hold less than 20%. Sample: PBMCs, taken on the day of the first yellow fever vaccination. The origin of the receptors is a man between 18 and 35 years old who received the YFV17D yellow fever vaccine.

The rearrangement joins TRBV27 to TRBJ2-1, with D possibly being TRBD1 (7 bases). Germline-derived CDR1 and CDR2 are MNHEY and SMNVEV (reference sequence). Trimming took off 5 bases at V and 9 bases at J, with 17 bases between the two ends. This CDR3 is built from 14 residues. The CDR3 region is CASSTSRGAGEQFF. As DNA, the CDR3 is TGTGCCAGCAGTACTAGCAGGGGGGCGGGTGAGCAGTTCTTC.

The CDR3 nucleotides read TGTGCCAGTTTGGCTGGGGCTGAGCAGTTCTTC. Translation: CASLAGAEQFF. This chain uses TRBV19 with TRBJ2-1, with a possible D match to TRBD1 (5 bases). Trimming removed 8 bases at V and 9 bases at J, with 11 bases between. Germline CDR1 is LNHDA and CDR2 is SQIVND (reference sequence). The CDR3 consists of 11 residues.

A few counts support this clonotype. The CDR3 nucleotides read TGCAGTGCTAGATCGGCTAGCGGGGTGGGGACCCAGTACTTC. Amino acids: CSARSASGVGTQYF. The rearrangement uses TRBV20-1 and TRBJ2-5, with TRBD2 identical over 9 bases. Looked up from germline, CDR1 is DFQATT and CDR2 is SNEGSKA (reference sequence). The CDR3 contains 14 residues. J lost 7 bases, V lost 2 bases, and 8 bases had no gene match.

The V call is TRBV5-1, the J call TRBJ1-1; D may be TRBD1 (6 bases). Germline CDR1 and CDR2: SGHRS and YFSETQ. Deletions cut 3 bases from V and 0 bases from J, with 21 bases between. The CDR3 consists of 18 residues. CDR3 in amino acids: CASSYRVLQGGMNTEAFF. In nucleotides, the CDR3 is TGCGCCAGCAGCTATCGGGTGTTACAGGGAGGGATGAACACTGAAGCTTTCTTT. Full variable domain (outside the CDR3, taken from reference TRBV5-1 and TRBJ1-1): KAGVTQTPRYLIKTRGQQVTLSCSPISGHRSVSWYQQTPGQGLQFLFEYFSETQRNKGNFPGRFSGRQFSNSRSEMNVSTLELGDSALYLCASSYRVLQGGMNTEAFFGQGTRLTVV.

This clonotype was counted between two and nine times. The chain has TRBV4-3 and TRBJ2-3, with D hard to call. This CDR3 is 14 amino acids long. Trimming took off 0 bases at V and 2 bases at J, with 6 bases between the two ends. Germline V gene lookup returns CDR1 LGHNA and CDR2 YSLEER. The CDR3 is CASSQDSPTDTQYF. CDR3 bases: TGCGCCAGCAGCCAAGACAGCCCCACAGATACGCAGTATTTT.

This clonotype was observed a handful of times. This sequence joins TRBV7-9 and TRBJ2-5; tentatively, D is TRBD2 (5 bases). The V end was cut by 6 bases, the J end by 5 bases, with 10 bases between. This CDR3 contains 12 residues. The germline gives CDR1 SEHNR, CDR2 FQNEAQ (reference sequence). The DNA for the CDR3 is TGTGCCAGCAGTCAAGAGCGGGAGACCCAGTACTTC. It yields the protein CASSQERETQYF.

CDR3 coding DNA: TGTGCCAGCCGTCGAGGGTGGACCGGGGAGCTGTTTTTT. This codes for CASRRGWTGELFF. This chain uses TRBV2 with TRBJ2-2, with D perhaps TRBD2 (5 bases). This CDR3 has 13 residues. Trimming cost V 8 bases and J 5 bases, with 12 bases left between them. The germline V gene encodes CDR1 SNHLY and CDR2 FYNNEI.

There are many counts of this clonotype. V usage is TRBV7-2 and J usage is TRBJ1-1; no definite D call. The germline V gene has CDR1 SGHTA and CDR2 FQGNSA. The germline V and J ends were trimmed by 2 bases and 7 bases, with 11 bases remaining between them. This CDR3 contains 13 residues. As DNA, the CDR3 is TGTGCCAGCAGCTTAATGGGAATTAATGAAGCTTTCTTT. Its protein product is CASSLMGINEAFF.

This clonotype was counted only a few times. The rearrangement uses TRBV5-1 and TRBJ2-1; D remains ambiguous. Per the germline V gene, CDR1 is SGHRS and CDR2 is YFSETQ. The CDR3 runs to 13 residues. The ends were cut back, 4 bases at V and 4 bases at J, with 9 bases in the middle. The CDR3 region is CASSHGRYNEQFF. CDR3 in DNA: TGCGCCAGCAGCCATGGACGTTACAATGAGCAGTTCTTC.

This clonotype showed up just a few times. V usage is TRBV7-9 and J usage is TRBJ1-2; D is perhaps TRBD1 (6 bases). This CDR3 is 14 amino acids long. Germline V gives CDR1 SEHNR, CDR2 FQNEAQ (reference sequence). Between the trimmed V and J ends, which lost 4 bases and 4 bases, there was a span of 13 bases. The CDR3 nucleotides are TGTGCCAGCAGCTCCAACAGGGAACCCTATGGCTACACCTTC. Protein product: CASSSNREPYGYTF.

The V and J genes are TRBV5-1 and TRBJ2-1, with unresolved D. V was shortened by 3 bases and J by 11 bases, with 21 bases between the two germline ends. In germline, CDR1 is SGHRS, CDR2 YFSETQ. This CDR3 is built from 15 residues. The CDR3 spells CASSSATFQEDKQFF. CDR3 nucleotide sequence: TGCGCCAGCAGCTCAGCAACGTTTCAAGAGGATAAGCAGTTCTTC.

The chain has TRBV20-1 and TRBJ2-3; D ambiguous. This CDR3 has 12 residues. Between the trimmed V and J ends, which lost 6 bases and 6 bases, there was a span of 13 bases. CDR1 is DFQATT, CDR2 SNEGSKA, per germline (reference sequence). The CDR3 nucleotides are TGCAGTGCCTCCTCTGGAAACGATACGCAGTATTTT. Residues: CSASSGNDTQYF.

In its sample, this clonotype was seen a few times. A read error may account for a junction end that differs from germline. This chain links TRBV20-1 with TRBJ1-1; 7 bases match TRBD1. Germline-derived CDR1 and CDR2 are DFQATT and SNEGSKA (reference sequence). This CDR3 comprises 12 residues. CDR3 in amino acids: CSATPGQVEAFF. CDR3 coding DNA: TGCAGTGCGACCCCCGGACAGGTAGAAGCTTTTTTT.

The chain uses TRBV9 and TRBJ1-1, with D maybe TRBD1 (5 bases). V shed 2 bases and J shed 4 bases, with 9 bases lying between them. Germline lookup yields CDR1 SGDLS and CDR2 YYNGEE. The CDR3 loop spans 13 amino acids. The CDR3, as DNA: TGTGCCAGCAGCGTCGACAGTTTCACTGAAGCTTTCTTT. As protein: CASSVDSFTEAFF.

This clonotype has a handful of counts. The chain is built from TRBV4-3 and TRBJ2-5; TRBD2 aligns across 10 bases. This CDR3 contains 16 residues. Germline trimming cut 0 bases from V and 2 bases from J; bases unmatched to any gene: 3. Germline CDR1 and CDR2: LGHNA and YSLEER. The CDR3 spells CASSQDSGGFQETQYF. CDR3 in DNA: TGCGCCAGCAGCCAAGATAGCGGGGGGTTTCAAGAGACCCAGTACTTC.

This clonotype was seen a handful of times. The CDR3 bases are TGTGCCAGCAACGACAGGGGTGGCAATCAGCCCCAGCATTTT. Amino acid sequence: CASNDRGGNQPQHF. This chain joins TRBV28 and TRBJ1-5; 8 nucleotides line up with TRBD1. V dropped 7 bases and J dropped 2; count of bases not matched to a gene: 4. The CDR3 has 14 residues. Germline CDR1 is MDHEN and CDR2 is SYDVKM.

This clonotype came up a few times. V is TRBV11-2 and J is TRBJ2-3; D gene ambiguous. Germline CDR1 and CDR2: SGHAT and FQNNGV. Trimming shortened V by 5 bases and J by 1 base, and 13 bases separated the two germline ends. The CDR3 spans 15 residues. CDR3 sequence reads: CASSARGFGTDTQYF. CDR3 sequence (DNA): TGTGCCAGCAGCGCTAGAGGCTTCGGCACAGATACGCAGTATTTT.

The chain carries TRBV6-1 and TRBJ2-3, with 11 nucleotides matching TRBD1. Germline-derived CDR1 and CDR2 are MNHNS and SASEGT. This CDR3 comprises 15 residues. The V and J ends lost 5 bases and 2 bases, in that order; junction bases with no gene match: 3. The CDR3 protein is CASSQDRGHTDTQYF. DNA for the CDR3: TGTGCCAGCAGTCAGGACAGGGGGCACACAGATACGCAGTATTTT.

This clonotype showed up just a few times. The chain carries TRBV4-1 and TRBJ2-5, with D perhaps matching TRBD1 or TRBD2 (6 bases each). Germline assignment: CDR1 MGHRA and CDR2 YSYEKL. CDR3 size: 16 residues. V was shortened by 0 bases and J by 5 bases, with 16 bases between the two germline ends. CDR3 coding DNA: TGCGCCAGCAGCCAAGAGGATAGCGGAGGGGGGGAGACCCAGTACTTC. It is translated as CASSQEDSGGGETQYF.

The V call is TRBV5-1, the J call TRBJ2-3; D not certain. From germline, CDR1 is SGHRS and CDR2 YFSETQ. The V end was cut by 0 bases, the J end by 9 bases, with 17 bases between. This CDR3 is built from 15 residues. CDR3: CASSLVVARTQTQYF. For the CDR3, the DNA is TGCGCCAGCAGCTTGGTGGTGGCCAGGACGCAGACGCAGTATTTT.

This rearrangement joins TRBV7-9 to TRBJ2-7; 14 bases are a match to TRBD2. The V gene's germline CDR1 is SEHNR and CDR2 FQNEAQ (reference sequence). The V segment lost 5 bases and the J segment 3 bases; nucleotides outside the gene matches: 6. CDR3 length: 16 residues. CDR3 sequence (DNA): TGTGCCAGCAGCCAAGGACTAGCGGGGGGCAGCTACGAGCAGTACTTC. Residues: CASSQGLAGGSYEQYF.

The V gene is TRBV10-2, the J gene TRBJ2-1; D perhaps matches TRBD2 (7 bases). Germline V gene lookup returns CDR1 WSHSY and CDR2 SAAADI. The length of the CDR3 is 15 residues. The V end lost 4 bases, the J end lost 4 bases, and 14 bases lay between the germline ends. The CDR3 coding sequence is TGCGCCAGCAGTGTTCCGGGGGGCTCTTACAATGAGCAGTTCTTC. Translation: CASSVPGGSYNEQFF.

This clonotype was found many times. J is TRBJ2-7 and V is TRBV29-1; tentatively, D is TRBD1 or TRBD2 (5 bases each). Trimming shortened V by 7 bases and J by 2 bases, and 12 bases separated the two germline ends. This CDR3 region has 12 residues. Germline assignment: CDR1 SQVTM and CDR2 ANQGSEA. CDR3 in DNA: TGCAGCGCGGGGACGACAGCCTACGAGCAGTACTTC. It translates to CSAGTTAYEQYF.

V usage is TRBV5-1 and J usage is TRBJ1-6; D is undetermined. This CDR3 spans 13 amino acids. Per the germline V gene, CDR1 is SGHRS and CDR2 is YFSETQ. Trimming took off 0 bases at V and 9 bases at J, with 7 bases between the two ends. This CDR3 is CASSLGAGSPLHF. The CDR3 coding sequence is TGCGCCAGCAGCTTGGGGGCGGGTTCACCCCTCCACTTT.

This clonotype was counted between two and nine times. This rearrangement joins TRBV12-3 or TRBV12-4 to TRBJ2-3; 7 bases fit TRBD1. CDR3 length equals 14 residues. The trim removed 4 bases at V and 1 base at J, leaving 2 bases unmatched. CDR3 amino acids: CASSWDSRTDTQYF. The CDR3 DNA follows: TGTGCCAGCAGTTGGGACAGTCGCACAGATACGCAGTATTTT.

The chain joins TRBV3-1 to TRBJ1-1, with D possibly TRBD1 on 5 matching bases. The CDR3 totals 14 residues. The V gene's germline CDR1 is LGHDT and CDR2 YNNKEL (reference sequence). Trimming left V 0 bases short and J 7 bases short, with 12 bases between. CDR3 in amino acids: CASSQDARVGEAFF. CDR3 sequence (DNA): TGTGCCAGCAGCCAAGATGCCAGGGTCGGTGAAGCTTTCTTT.

The chain uses TRBV24-1 and TRBJ2-1; 9 nucleotides align to TRBD2. This CDR3 is 16 amino acids long. Germline V gene data show CDR1 as KGHDR and CDR2 as SFDVKD. The V gene end was trimmed by 4 bases and the J gene end by 7 bases; junction bases not matched to a gene: 10. This CDR3 is CATSDSRGGLVNEQFF. CDR3 DNA: TGTGCCACCAGTGACTCGCGGGGGGGCCTGGTTAATGAGCAGTTCTTC.

This clonotype was seen only a few times. The chain joins TRBV5-1 to TRBJ1-3; D ambiguous. CDR1 is SGHRS, CDR2 YFSETQ, per germline. The CDR3 loop spans 14 amino acids. The germline V and J ends were trimmed by 6 bases and 2 bases, with 12 bases remaining between them. DNA for the CDR3: TGCGCCAGCACCCAGGAGGGAACTGGAAACACCATATATTTT. This sequence encodes CASTQEGTGNTIYF.

The gene calls are TRBV7-2 and TRBJ1-2, with no clear D. The CDR3 has 12 residues. Germline V CDR1 and CDR2: SGHTA, FQGNSA. V lost 5 bases to trimming and J lost 4 bases, with 8 bases between them. The CDR3 nucleotides are TGTGCCAGCAGCCTGACTACCTATGGCTACACCTTC. Protein: CASSLTTYGYTF.